What follows is one T cell receptor (beta chain) and its context. Its target is not known. The data stem from a study of chemoradiotherapy in HPV16-positive cancers. Whole-study context: Candidate HPV-specific T-cell clones and common TCR motifs came from functional assays in a couple of HPV16-positive patients. Study outcomes and limitations: During treatment, candidate HPV-specific clones and E7-related motifs expanded in tumor.

V shed 0 bases and J shed 5 bases, with 7 bases lying between them. Germline CDR1 reads MRHNA; CDR2 reads SNTAGT. CDR3 size: 13 residues. The data were produced by immunoSEQ multiplex PCR, yet TCRdb's version contains in-frame clones alone and is incomplete. Of roughly 15,000 clones detected, 65% to 85% appear once; the ten largest clones hold roughly 10%. Sample collection was performed from a patient who underwent chemoradiotherapy. The receptor was derived from a human donor with HPV-associated anogenital cancer. The chain joins TRBV6-4 to TRBJ1-1; the D gene is possibly TRBD1 (5 bases). This CDR3 is CASSDSRGTEAFF. The CDR3 region has the DNA TGTGCCAGCAGTGACTCAAGGGGTACTGAAGCTTTCTTT.